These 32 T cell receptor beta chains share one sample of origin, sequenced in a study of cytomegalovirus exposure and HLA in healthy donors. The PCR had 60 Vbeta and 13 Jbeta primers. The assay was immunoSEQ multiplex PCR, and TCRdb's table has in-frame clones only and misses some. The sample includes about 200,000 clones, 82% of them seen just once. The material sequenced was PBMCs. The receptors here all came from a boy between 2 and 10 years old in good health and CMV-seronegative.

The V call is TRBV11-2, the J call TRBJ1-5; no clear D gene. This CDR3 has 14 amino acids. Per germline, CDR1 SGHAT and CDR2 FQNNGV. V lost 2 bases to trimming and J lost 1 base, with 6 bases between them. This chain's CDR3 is CASSLSRSNQPQHF. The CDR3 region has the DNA TGTGCCAGCAGCTTAAGTCGGAGCAATCAGCCCCAGCATTTT.

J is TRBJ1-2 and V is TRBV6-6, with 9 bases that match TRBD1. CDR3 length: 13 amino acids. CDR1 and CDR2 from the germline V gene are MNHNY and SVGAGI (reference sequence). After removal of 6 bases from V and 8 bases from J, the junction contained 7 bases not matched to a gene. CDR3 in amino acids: CASRRGTGWGYTF. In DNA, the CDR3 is TGTGCCAGCAGAAGAGGGACAGGGTGGGGCTACACCTTC.

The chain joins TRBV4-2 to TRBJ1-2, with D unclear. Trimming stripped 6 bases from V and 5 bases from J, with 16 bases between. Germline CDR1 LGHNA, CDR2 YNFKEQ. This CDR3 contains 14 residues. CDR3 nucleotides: TGTGCCAGCAGGCCCGACACGGCCGCATATGGCTACACCTTC. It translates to CASRPDTAAYGYTF.

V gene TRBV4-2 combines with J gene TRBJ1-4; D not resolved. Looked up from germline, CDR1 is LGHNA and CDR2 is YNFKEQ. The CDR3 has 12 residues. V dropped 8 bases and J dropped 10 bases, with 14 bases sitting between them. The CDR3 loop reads CASRMVEGKLFF. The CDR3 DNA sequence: TGTGCCAGCCGGATGGTGGAGGGAAAACTGTTTTTT.

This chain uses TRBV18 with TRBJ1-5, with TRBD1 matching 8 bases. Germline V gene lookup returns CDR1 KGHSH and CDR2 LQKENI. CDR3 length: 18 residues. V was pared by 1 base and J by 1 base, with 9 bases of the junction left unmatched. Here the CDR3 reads CASSPLGIQGASNQPQHF. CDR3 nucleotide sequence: TGTGCCAGCTCACCACTGGGGATCCAGGGGGCCAGCAATCAGCCCCAGCATTTT.

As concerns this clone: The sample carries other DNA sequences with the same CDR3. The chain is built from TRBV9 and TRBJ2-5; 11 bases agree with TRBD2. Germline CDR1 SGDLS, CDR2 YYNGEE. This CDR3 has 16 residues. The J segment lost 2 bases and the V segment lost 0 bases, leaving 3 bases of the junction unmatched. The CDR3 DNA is TGTGCCAGCAGCGTAGGGGTAGCGGGGGGGCAAGAGACCCAGTACTTC. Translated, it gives CASSVGVAGGQETQYF.

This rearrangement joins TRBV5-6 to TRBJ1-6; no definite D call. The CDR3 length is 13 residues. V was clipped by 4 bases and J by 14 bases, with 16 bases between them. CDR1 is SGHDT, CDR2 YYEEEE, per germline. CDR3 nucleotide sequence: TGTGCCAGCAGCCCGGATCCAGGAGGAACCCTCCACTTT. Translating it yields CASSPDPGGTLHF.

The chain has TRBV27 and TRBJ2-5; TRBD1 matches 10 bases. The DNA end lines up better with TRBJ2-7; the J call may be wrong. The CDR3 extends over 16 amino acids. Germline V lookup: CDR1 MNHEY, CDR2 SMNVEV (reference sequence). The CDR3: CASSMTGGLSGYEQYF. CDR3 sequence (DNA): TGTGCCAGCAGTATGACAGGGGGCTTAAGTGGTTACGAGCAGTACTTC.

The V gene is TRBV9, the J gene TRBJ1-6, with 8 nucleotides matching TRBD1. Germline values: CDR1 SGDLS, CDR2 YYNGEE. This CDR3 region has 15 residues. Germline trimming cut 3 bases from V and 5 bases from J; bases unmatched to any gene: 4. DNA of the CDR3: TGTGCCAGCAGCGCCGGGACAGGCCATAATTCACCCCTCCACTTT. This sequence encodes CASSAGTGHNSPLHF.

CDR3 protein: CASSSRHFVSYEQYF. The DNA for the CDR3 is TGTGCCAGCAGCTCAAGACATTTCGTCTCCTACGAGCAGTACTTC. The V and J genes are TRBV7-2 and TRBJ2-7; no firm D call. This CDR3 spans 15 amino acids. Germline assignment: CDR1 SGHTA and CDR2 FQGNSA. V lost 4 bases, J lost 0 bases, and 13 bases lay in between.

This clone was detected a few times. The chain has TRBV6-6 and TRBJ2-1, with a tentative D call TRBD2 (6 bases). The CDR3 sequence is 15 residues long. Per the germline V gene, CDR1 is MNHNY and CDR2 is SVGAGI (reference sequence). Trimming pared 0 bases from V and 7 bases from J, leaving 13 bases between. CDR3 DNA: TGTGCCAGCAGTTACTCGCCCGGGGGAAGGAATGAGCAGTTCTTC. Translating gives CASSYSPGGRNEQFF.

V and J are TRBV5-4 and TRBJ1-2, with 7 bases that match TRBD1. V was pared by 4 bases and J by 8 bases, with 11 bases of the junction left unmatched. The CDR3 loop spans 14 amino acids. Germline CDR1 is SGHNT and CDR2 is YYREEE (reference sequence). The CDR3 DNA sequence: TGTGCCAGCAGCCTTCGACAGGGCTCAAACGGCTACACCTTC. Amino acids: CASSLRQGSNGYTF.

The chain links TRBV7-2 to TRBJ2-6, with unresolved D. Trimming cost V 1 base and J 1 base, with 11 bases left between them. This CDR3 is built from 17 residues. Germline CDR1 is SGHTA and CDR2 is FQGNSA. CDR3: CASSLVGSSSGANVLTF. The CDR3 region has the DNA TGTGCCAGCAGCTTAGTTGGTTCTAGTTCTGGGGCCAACGTCCTGACTTTC.

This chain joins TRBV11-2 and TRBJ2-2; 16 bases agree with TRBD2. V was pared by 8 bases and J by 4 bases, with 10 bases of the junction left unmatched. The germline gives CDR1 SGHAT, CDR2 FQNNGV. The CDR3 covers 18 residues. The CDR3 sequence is CASAPGLAGGRITGELFF. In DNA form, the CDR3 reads TGTGCCAGCGCACCGGGACTAGCGGGGGGGCGGATCACCGGGGAGCTGTTTTTT.

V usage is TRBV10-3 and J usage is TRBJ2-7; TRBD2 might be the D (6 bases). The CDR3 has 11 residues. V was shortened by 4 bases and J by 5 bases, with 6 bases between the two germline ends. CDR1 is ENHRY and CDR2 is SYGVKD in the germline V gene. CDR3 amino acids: CAISGEDEQYF. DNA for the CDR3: TGTGCCATCAGTGGGGAGGACGAGCAGTACTTC.

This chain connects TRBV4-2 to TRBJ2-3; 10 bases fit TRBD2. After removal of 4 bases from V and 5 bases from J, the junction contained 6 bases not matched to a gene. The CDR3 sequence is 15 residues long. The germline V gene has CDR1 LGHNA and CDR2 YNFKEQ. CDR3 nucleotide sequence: TGTGCCAGCAGCCCGGGACTAGCGAGGGGAGATACGCAGTATTTT. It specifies CASSPGLARGDTQYF.

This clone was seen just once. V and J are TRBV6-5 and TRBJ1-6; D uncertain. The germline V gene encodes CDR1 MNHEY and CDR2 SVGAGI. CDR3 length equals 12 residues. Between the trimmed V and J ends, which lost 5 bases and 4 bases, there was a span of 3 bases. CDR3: CASSPYNSPLHF. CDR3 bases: TGTGCCAGCAGTCCTTATAATTCACCCCTCCACTTT.

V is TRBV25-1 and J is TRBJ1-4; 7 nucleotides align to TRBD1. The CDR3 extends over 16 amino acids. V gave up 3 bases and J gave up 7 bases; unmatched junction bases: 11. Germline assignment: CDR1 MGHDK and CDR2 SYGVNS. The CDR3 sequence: CASSDRATGWGEKLFF. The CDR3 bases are TGTGCCAGCAGTGACAGGGCGACAGGGTGGGGTGAAAAACTGTTTTTT.

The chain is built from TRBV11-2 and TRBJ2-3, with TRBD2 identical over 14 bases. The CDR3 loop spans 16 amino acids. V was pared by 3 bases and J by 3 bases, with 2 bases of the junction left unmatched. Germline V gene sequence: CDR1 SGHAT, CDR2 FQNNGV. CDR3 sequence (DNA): TGTGCCAGCAGCTTGACTAGCGGGGGGGTTACAGATACGCAGTATTTT. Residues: CASSLTSGGVTDTQYF.

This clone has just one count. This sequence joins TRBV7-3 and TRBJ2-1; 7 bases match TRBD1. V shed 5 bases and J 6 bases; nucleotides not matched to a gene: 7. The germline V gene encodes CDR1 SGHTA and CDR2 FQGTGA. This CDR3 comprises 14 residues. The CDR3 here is CASSPTGFSNEQFF. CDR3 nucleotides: TGTGCCAGCAGCCCGACAGGGTTTAGCAATGAGCAGTTCTTC.

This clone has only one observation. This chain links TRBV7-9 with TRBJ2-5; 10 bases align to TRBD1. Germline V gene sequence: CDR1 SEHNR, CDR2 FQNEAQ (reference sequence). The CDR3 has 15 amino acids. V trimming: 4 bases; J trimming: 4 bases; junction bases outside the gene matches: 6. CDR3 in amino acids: CASSWTGGRGETQYF. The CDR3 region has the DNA TGTGCCAGCAGCTGGACAGGGGGTAGGGGAGAGACCCAGTACTTC.

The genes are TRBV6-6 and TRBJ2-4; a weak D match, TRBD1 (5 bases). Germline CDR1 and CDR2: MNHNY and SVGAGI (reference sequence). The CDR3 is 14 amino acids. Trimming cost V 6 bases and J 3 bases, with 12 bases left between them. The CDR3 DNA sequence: TGTGCCAGCAGCCAAGACAGTAACAAAAACATTCAGTACTTC. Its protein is CASSQDSNKNIQYF.

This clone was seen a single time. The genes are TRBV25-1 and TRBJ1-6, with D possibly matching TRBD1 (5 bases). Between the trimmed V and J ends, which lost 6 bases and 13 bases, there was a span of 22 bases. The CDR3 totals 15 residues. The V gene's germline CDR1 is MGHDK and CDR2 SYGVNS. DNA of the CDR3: TGTGCCAGCAGCGAAGCGGCCGCTGGCCGGGGGCCCCTCCACTTT. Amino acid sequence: CASSEAAAGRGPLHF.

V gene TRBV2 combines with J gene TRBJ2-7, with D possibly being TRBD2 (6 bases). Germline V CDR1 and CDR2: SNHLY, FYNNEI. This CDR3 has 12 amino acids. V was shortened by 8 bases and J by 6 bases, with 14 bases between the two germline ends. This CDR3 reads CASVGTVVEQYF. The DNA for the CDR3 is TGTGCCAGCGTGGGGACTGTGGTCGAGCAGTACTTC.

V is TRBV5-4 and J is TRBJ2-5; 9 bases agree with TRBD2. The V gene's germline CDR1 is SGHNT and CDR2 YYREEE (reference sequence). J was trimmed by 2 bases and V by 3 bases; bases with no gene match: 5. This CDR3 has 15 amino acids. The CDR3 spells CASSSMAGGQETQYF. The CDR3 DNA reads TGTGCCAGCAGCTCCATGGCGGGGGGGCAAGAGACCCAGTACTTC.

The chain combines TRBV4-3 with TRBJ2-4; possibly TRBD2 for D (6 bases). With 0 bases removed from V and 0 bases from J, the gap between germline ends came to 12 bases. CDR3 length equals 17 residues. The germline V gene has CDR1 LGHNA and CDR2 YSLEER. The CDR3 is CASSQDASGLAKNIQYF. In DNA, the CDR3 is TGCGCCAGCAGCCAAGATGCGAGCGGGCTAGCCAAAAACATTCAGTACTTC.

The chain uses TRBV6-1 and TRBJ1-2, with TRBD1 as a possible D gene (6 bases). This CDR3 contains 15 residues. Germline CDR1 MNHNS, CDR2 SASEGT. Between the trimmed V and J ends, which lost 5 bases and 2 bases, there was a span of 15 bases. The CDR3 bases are TGTGCCAGCAGTCCCGATCAACAGGGAAACTATGGCTACACCTTC. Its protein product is CASSPDQQGNYGYTF.

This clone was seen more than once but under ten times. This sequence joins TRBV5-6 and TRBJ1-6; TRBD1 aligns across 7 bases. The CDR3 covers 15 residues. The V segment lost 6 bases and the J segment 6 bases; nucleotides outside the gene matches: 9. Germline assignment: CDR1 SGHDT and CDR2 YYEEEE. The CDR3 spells CASTPRGQFNSPLHF. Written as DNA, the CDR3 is TGTGCCAGCACCCCCCGGGGACAGTTTAATTCACCCCTCCACTTT.

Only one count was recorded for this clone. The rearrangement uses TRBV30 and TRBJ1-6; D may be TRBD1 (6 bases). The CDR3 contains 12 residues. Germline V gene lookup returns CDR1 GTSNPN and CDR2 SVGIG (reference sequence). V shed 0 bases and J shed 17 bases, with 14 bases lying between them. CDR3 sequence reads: CAWSVRGQTIHF. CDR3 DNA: TGTGCCTGGAGTGTAAGGGGACAAACCATCCACTTT.

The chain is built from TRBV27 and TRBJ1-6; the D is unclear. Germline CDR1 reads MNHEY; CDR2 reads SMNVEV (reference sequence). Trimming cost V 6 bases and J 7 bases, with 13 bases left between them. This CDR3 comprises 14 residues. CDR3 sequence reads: CASRRATLNSPLHF. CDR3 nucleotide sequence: TGTGCCAGCAGACGCGCCACCCTAAATTCACCCCTCCACTTT.

The CDR3 protein is CASSQDLTANYGYTF. CDR3 nucleotide sequence: TGCGCCAGCAGCCAAGATCTGACAGCTAACTATGGCTACACCTTC. J is TRBJ1-2 and V is TRBV4-3; possibly TRBD1 for D (5 bases). The ends were cut back, 0 bases at V and 0 bases at J, with 8 bases in the middle. Germline V gene data show CDR1 as LGHNA and CDR2 as YSLEER. The CDR3 loop spans 15 amino acids.

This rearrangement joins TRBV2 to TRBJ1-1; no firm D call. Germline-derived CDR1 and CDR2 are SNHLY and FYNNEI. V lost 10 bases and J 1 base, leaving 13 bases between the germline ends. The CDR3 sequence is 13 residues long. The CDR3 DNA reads TGTGCCACCCGGGTAGAGGGGAACACTGAAGCTTTCTTT. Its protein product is CATRVEGNTEAFF.